This TCR beta chain was identified during a study of cytomegalovirus exposure and HLA in healthy donors (dated by TCRdb to 2016 to 2017). General notes on the study: The 666 repertoires of the first cohort and the 110 or so validation repertoires were produced on the same platform, according to a later analysis. Along with the approximately 650-subject first cohort, a separate validation cohort of approximately 110 different subjects was used. To predict cytomegalovirus infection status, the study combined high-throughput TCR immunosequencing, statistical association of individual TCRs with disease status, and machine learning. The aim of the study was to test whether cataloging public T cell receptors could identify signatures of past pathogen exposure.

This clone was found a few times. There is no known antigen for this receptor. The sample holds no much larger clone one base away, and base qualities are not on file. Trimming leaves V shorter by 5 bases and J shorter by 1 base, with the junction holding 9 bases beyond the gene matches. The germline V gene supplies CDR1 MDHEN and CDR2 SYDVKM. The CDR3 sequence holds 17 residues, the cysteine and phenylalanine included. Left in the record is the CDR3 DNA by itself, 51 bases read in frame from the first base. Libraries were constructed by the immunoSEQ multiplex PCR assay. Concerning the study's data processing: To diagnose cytomegalovirus status from the catalog of TCR beta chain sequences, a statistical classification framework was built. Held by TCRdb, this immuneACCESS table contains in-frame sequences only and omits some clones. Under half of the omission traces to an unresolved V gene where checked; the cause of the rest is unknown. The V and J calls and clone size were taken over from that table, and D and trimming were inferred from the DNA. This sample is represented by 150,000 to 250,000 clones; approximately 82% of them were singletons. 13% of the sample goes to the ten largest clones.

The donors belonged to the validation cohort of about 120 subjects, which was separate from the roughly 670-subject first cohort. Broad study findings and their caveats: Cytomegalovirus status was reported to be diagnosed by the classifier with high specificity and sensitivity in both the original and validation cohorts. In vitro tests confirmed that a few of the cytomegalovirus-associated TCR beta chains recognize cytomegalovirus antigens. Most TCR sequences were observed very rarely across donors, whereas some public TCRs were present in many individuals. The validation cohort had no HLA typing available for a later analysis, so co-occurrence within that cohort was assessed over all 120 or so repertoires. It was suggested by the authors that the approach could potentially be generalized to other disease states and immunological phenotypes. A total of 150 to 200 TCR beta chains were listed by the study as associated with cytomegalovirus. Of the cluster scores, about 94% were above 0 in a later analysis, which found that TCRs clustered in the first cohort also tended to co-occur in the 95 to 150 validation repertoires.

The sequence was collected from a woman in her 30s in good health and CMV-seropositive. The receptor chain draws on TRBV28 and TRBJ1-5; 9 central bases correspond to TRBD1. The specimen sequenced was PBMCs. The CDR3 in this case is CASSPTGTGRSNQPQHF. The nucleotide sequence reads TGTGCCAGCAGTCCTACAGGGACAGGGAGAAGCAATCAGCCCCAGCATTTT.